Following are 21 T cell receptor beta chains from one sample sequenced in a study of blood T cell repertoires in COVID-19. Here immunoSEQ multiplex PCR was the method, and the copy in TCRdb shows in-frame clones only, minus some. The sample lists just over 650,000 clones; around 90% were seen once. Sequencing was performed on peripheral blood. The source is a woman younger than 35 with acute or convalescent COVID-19.

The chain joins TRBV6-5 to TRBJ2-3; the match to TRBD2 covers 10 bases. This CDR3 comprises 15 residues. Germline values: CDR1 MNHEY, CDR2 SVGAGI. J gave up 7 bases and V 3 bases, and 7 bases lay outside the gene matches. CDR3: CASSYSAGGTNTQYF. CDR3 DNA sequence: TGTGCCAGCAGTTATTCAGCGGGGGGGACGAATACGCAGTATTTT.

The V call is TRBV3-1 (or the pseudogene TRBV3-2), the J call TRBJ1-5; tentatively, D is TRBD1 (5 bases). This CDR3 has 15 residues. Germline V gene lookup returns CDR1 LGHDT and CDR2 YNNKEL (reference sequence). V was trimmed by 3 bases and J by 7 bases, leaving 16 bases between them. The CDR3 bases are TGTGCCAGCAGCCATGGCCGGGACTCCAGGCAGCCCCAGCATTTT. Amino acid sequence: CASSHGRDSRQPQHF.

The chain joins TRBV5-1 to TRBJ1-2; weak D call: TRBD1 (6 bases). V lost 5 bases and J lost 2, with 16 bases in between. CDR3 length equals 15 residues. The V gene's germline CDR1 is SGHRS and CDR2 YFSETQ. The chain's CDR3 is CASSSTTGMNYGYTF. CDR3 in DNA: TGCGCCAGCAGTTCCACGACAGGAATGAACTATGGCTACACCTTC.

The V and J genes are TRBV6-5 and TRBJ2-2; the match to TRBD2 covers 8 bases. Germline V gives CDR1 MNHEY, CDR2 SVGAGI. The J segment lost 7 bases and the V segment lost 6 bases, leaving 4 bases of the junction unmatched. The CDR3 consists of 13 residues. This CDR3 reads CASRLAEGGELFF. In DNA form, the CDR3 reads TGTGCCAGCAGACTAGCGGAGGGCGGGGAGCTGTTTTTT.

V and J are TRBV15 and TRBJ1-6; the match to TRBD1 covers 7 bases. J lost 0 bases, V lost 0 bases, and 8 bases had no gene match. CDR1 is LNHNV and CDR2 is YYDKDF in the germline V gene (reference sequence). This CDR3 contains 19 residues. The chain's CDR3 is CATSRDYVQGSSYNSPLHF. DNA of the CDR3: TGTGCCACCAGCAGAGATTACGTACAGGGGAGCTCCTATAATTCACCCCTCCACTTT. Based on the CDR3 plus reference TRBV15 and TRBJ1-6, the full variable domain is DAMVIQNPRYQVTQFGKPVTLSCSQTLNHNVMYWYQQKSSQAPKLLFHYYDKDFNNEADTPDNFQSRRPNTSFCFLDIRSPGLGDTAMYLCATSRDYVQGSSYNSPLHFGNGTRLTVT.

The chain carries TRBV25-1 and TRBJ1-5; D gene ambiguous. The germline V gene has CDR1 MGHDK and CDR2 SYGVNS. V was shortened by 0 bases and J by 7 bases, with 13 bases between the two germline ends. The CDR3 consists of 15 residues. CDR3 sequence: CASSEYNGWRQPQHF. CDR3 DNA: TGTGCCAGCAGTGAATATAACGGGTGGCGGCAGCCCCAGCATTTT.

CDR3: CASSNPGQNTEGYTF. CDR3 sequence (DNA): TGTGCCAGTAGTAATCCGGGACAGAATACCGAGGGCTACACCTTC. The rearrangement joins TRBV19 to TRBJ1-2, with 7 bases fitting TRBD1. The CDR3 consists of 15 residues. Trimming took 4 bases from V and 8 from J; bases not matched to a gene: 13. CDR1 is LNHDA, CDR2 SQIVND, per germline (reference sequence).

The gene calls are TRBV10-1 and TRBJ1-2; D ambiguous. The V end lost 7 bases, the J end lost 8 bases, and 17 bases lay between the germline ends. Looked up from germline, CDR1 is WNHNN and CDR2 is SYGVQD (reference sequence). The CDR3 covers 13 residues. CDR3 residues: CASNLNPTGGYTF. The CDR3 DNA reads TGCGCCAGCAACCTAAACCCTACGGGAGGCTACACCTTC.

V gene TRBV27 combines with J gene TRBJ1-3; no reliable D call. The germline CDR1 and CDR2 sequences are MNHEY and SMNVEV (reference sequence). CDR3 size: 20 residues. Trimming shortened V by 6 bases and J by 0 bases, and 27 bases separated the two germline ends. In nucleotides, the CDR3 is TGTGCCAGCAGAGGACCAATGCAAGAAAATGGGAGGAACTCTGGAAACACCATATATTTT. Its translation is CASRGPMQENGRNSGNTIYF.

The DNA for the CDR3 is TGTGCCTGGAGAAACACCCCGGGCACTGAAGCTTTCTTT. This gives the protein CAWRNTPGTEAFF. The J gene is TRBJ1-1, the V gene TRBV30; unclear D gene. The germline CDR1 and CDR2 sequences are GTSNPN and SVGIG (reference sequence). The CDR3 totals 13 residues. Trimming pared 3 bases from V and 4 bases from J, leaving 12 bases between.

The V gene is TRBV12-5, the J gene TRBJ1-3; no clear D. The CDR3 runs 14 residues. Trimming removed 10 bases from V and 1 base from J, with 14 bases in between. Germline values: CDR1 LGHNT, CDR2 FRNRAP. Here the CDR3 reads CATREGQSGNTIYF. DNA for the CDR3: TGTGCTACTCGGGAAGGTCAATCTGGAAACACCATATATTTT.

V gene TRBV6-5 combines with J gene TRBJ1-1; D unresolved. Trimming removed 8 bases at V and 1 base at J, with 11 bases between. The V gene's germline CDR1 is MNHEY and CDR2 SVGAGI. CDR3 length: 13 amino acids. CDR3 loop: CASLYRENTEAFF. CDR3 coding DNA: TGTGCCAGCCTTTATCGGGAGAACACTGAAGCTTTCTTT.

The V gene is TRBV10-3, the J gene TRBJ1-2, with 11 bases aligning to TRBD1. There are 14 residues in the CDR3. V shed 6 bases, J shed 8 bases, and the junction held 8 bases outside the gene matches. The germline V gene encodes CDR1 ENHRY and CDR2 SYGVKD. CDR3 in amino acids: CAIRYLDRGQGYTF. In DNA form, the CDR3 reads TGTGCCATCAGGTACCTGGACAGGGGGCAAGGCTACACCTTC.

The chain recombines TRBV19 with TRBJ2-7; 7 bases align to TRBD1. Trimming cost V 5 bases and J 3 bases; bases outside gene matches: 1. There are 12 residues in the CDR3. Germline V gene lookup returns CDR1 LNHDA and CDR2 SQIVND (reference sequence). CDR3: CASSDRDYEQYF. The CDR3 DNA reads as TGTGCCAGTAGTGACAGGGACTACGAGCAGTACTTC.

This clone has only one observation. CDR3 bases: TGTGCCACCAGTGACCCCGGAGAATTGGCCATCAATGAGCAGTTCTTC. This gives the protein CATSDPGELAINEQFF. This rearrangement joins TRBV24-1 to TRBJ2-1; D gene uncertain. Trimming pared 4 bases from V and 6 bases from J, leaving 18 bases between. Germline V lookup: CDR1 KGHDR, CDR2 SFDVKD. CDR3 length: 16 residues.

The gene calls are TRBV12-5 and TRBJ2-3; D is undetermined. The CDR3 contains 12 residues. Germline V CDR1 and CDR2: LGHNT, FRNRAP. With 6 bases removed from V and 4 bases from J, the gap between germline ends came to 8 bases. CDR3 nucleotide sequence: TGTGCTAGTGGCCGACATTCAGATACGCAGTATTTT. Its translation: CASGRHSDTQYF.

The chain links TRBV5-1 to TRBJ1-2, with a tentative D call TRBD1 (6 bases). Germline V gene data show CDR1 as SGHRS and CDR2 as YFSETQ. V was trimmed by 0 bases and J by 2 bases, leaving 11 bases between them. The CDR3 contains 15 residues. The CDR3 sequence is CASSLGGPSNYGYTF. Here the CDR3 DNA reads TGCGCCAGCAGCTTGGGGGGGCCGTCCAACTATGGCTACACCTTC.

In regard to this clone: Other nucleotide sequences from this sample produce the same CDR3. This rearrangement joins TRBV5-1 to TRBJ2-5; 7 bases map to TRBD2. V shed 0 bases, J shed 2 bases, and the junction held 7 bases outside the gene matches. Germline CDR1 and CDR2: SGHRS and YFSETQ. The CDR3 is 16 residues long. CDR3 protein: CASSLAPSGDQETQYF. The CDR3 DNA reads as TGCGCCAGCAGCTTGGCACCTAGCGGAGATCAAGAGACCCAGTACTTC.

V and J are TRBV11-2 and TRBJ2-1; TRBD2 matches at 11 bases. Trimming removed 8 bases from V and 4 bases from J; junction bases left unmatched: 10. Germline-derived CDR1 and CDR2 are SGHAT and FQNNGV. The CDR3 has 16 amino acids. The CDR3 sequence is CASGSGGASWYNEQFF. CDR3 nucleotides: TGTGCCAGCGGTAGCGGGGGGGCCAGCTGGTACAATGAGCAGTTCTTC.

The rearrangement links TRBV2 to TRBJ1-2; unclear D gene. CDR3 size: 15 residues. CDR1 is SNHLY, CDR2 FYNNEI, per germline. Trimming pared 4 bases from V and 4 bases from J, leaving 16 bases between. In DNA form, the CDR3 reads TGTGCCAGCAGTGGGTTTTCAGACAATCCCTATGGCTACACCTTC. It translates to CASSGFSDNPYGYTF. Filled out from reference TRBV2 and TRBJ1-2, the complete variable domain reads EPEVTQTPSHQVTQMGQEVILRCVPISNHLYFYWYRQILGQKVEFLVSFYNNEISEKSEIFDDQFSVERPDGSNFTLKIRSTKLEDSAMYFCASSGFSDNPYGYTFGSGTRLTVV.

This chain connects TRBV7-9 to TRBJ2-3; D may be TRBD2 (6 bases). V was cut by 11 bases and J by 6 bases, with 21 bases left in between. The CDR3 length is 14 residues. Germline V gives CDR1 SEHNR, CDR2 FQNEAQ (reference sequence). This CDR3 is CAGIRSGVPDTQYF. The CDR3 nucleotides read TGTGCCGGCATCCGTTCGGGGGTACCGGATACGCAGTATTTT.